This TCR beta chain was profiled in a study of blood T cell repertoires in COVID-19. Some clones are missing from TCRdb's copy, which holds only in-frame ones; the method was immunoSEQ multiplex PCR. The table lists about 76,000 clones, roughly 85% of them singletons, with roughly 9.7% in the top ten. Sequenced input: peripheral blood. This TCR was sampled from a man aged 60 to 69 with COVID-19, enrolled during active disease.

The CDR3 bases are TGTGCCAGCAGCCAAGATGTCGGGGGGTACGAGCAGTACTTC. Its protein product is CASSQDVGGYEQYF. This chain links TRBV3-1 (or the pseudogene TRBV3-2) with TRBJ2-7; 7 nucleotides agree with TRBD2. CDR3 size: 14 residues. Germline CDR1 LGHDT, CDR2 YNNKEL (reference sequence). The trim removed 0 bases at V and 4 bases at J, leaving 3 bases unmatched.